The rows below give T cell receptor beta chains drawn from one sample of a study of T cells in tuberculosis. The repertoire was sequenced with immunoSEQ multiplex PCR; TCRdb's copy has only in-frame clones and lacks some. This sample has 24,000 or so clones; nearly 97% occur once, and the top ten carry 9% to 9.5%. What was sequenced was PBMCs. These receptors were taken from a donor aged 10-29 years with latent tuberculosis or without tuberculosis infection. Both conserved end residues are part of each CDR3. D genes are given only for firm matches. The listing skips clone size in some rows; elsewhere it reads once, few, many or a size class.

d_gene	abundance	j_gene	v_gene	CDR3aa	CDR3nt
NA	NA	TRBJ2-3	TRBV12-5	CASGLDLSTDTQYF	TGTGCTAGTGGTTTGGATCTTAGCACAGATACGCAGTATTTT
TRBD1	NA	TRBJ1-2	TRBV5-6	CASSFWPGQGNGYTF	TGTGCCAGCAGCTTTTGGCCGGGACAGGGGAATGGCTACACCTTC
NA	NA	TRBJ2-3	TRBV19	CASSIRGTDTQYF	TGTGCCAGTAGTATCCGGGGGACAGATACGCAGTATTTT
TRBD1	NA	TRBJ1-1	TRBV10-1	CASGSGGPNTEAFF	TGCGCCAGCGGTTCAGGGGGCCCAAACACTGAAGCTTTCTTT
NA	NA	TRBJ1-5	TRBV2	CASSEIGQLNQPQHF	TGTGCCAGCAGTGAAATCGGACAGCTCAATCAGCCCCAGCATTTT
TRBD1	NA	TRBJ1-5	TRBV25-1	CASSSQGASQPQHF	TGTGCCAGCAGTTCCCAGGGGGCGAGTCAGCCCCAGCATTTT
NA	NA	TRBJ1-2	TRBV15	CATSSPGTGFDYTF	TGTGCCACCAGCAGCCCTGGTACAGGCTTTGACTACACCTTC
NA	NA	TRBJ1-2	TRBV6-1	CASSEASGPPYYGYTF	TGTGCCAGCAGTGAAGCTTCAGGGCCCCCATACTATGGCTACACCTTC
NA	NA	TRBJ1-1	TRBV6-1	CASSATGLNTEAFF	TGTGCCAGCAGTGCGACAGGCCTGAACACTGAAGCTTTCTTT
NA	NA	TRBJ2-5	TRBV4-1	CASSQGLRGETQYF	TGCGCCAGCAGCCAAGGACTACGTGGGGAGACCCAGTACTTC
NA	NA	TRBJ1-5	TRBV6-6	CASSPANSNQPQHF	TGTGCCAGCAGCCCCGCGAATAGCAATCAGCCCCAGCATTTT
TRBD2	NA	TRBJ2-1	TRBV9	CASSLEPSGRHPYNEQFF	TGTGCCAGCAGCCTCGAGCCTAGCGGGCGCCATCCCTACAATGAGCAGTTCTTC
NA	NA	TRBJ2-2	TRBV11-3	CASSPELTGELFF	TGTGCCAGCAGCCCCGAGCTCACCGGGGAGCTGTTTTTT
TRBD1	NA	TRBJ1-1	TRBV7-9	CASSPSRGRTNTEAFF	TGTGCCAGCAGCCCGTCCAGGGGGCGCACAAACACTGAAGCTTTCTTT
NA	NA	TRBJ1-2	TRBV10-1	CASSESGRGGYTF	TGCGCCAGCAGTGAGTCGGGCAGGGGAGGCTACACCTTC
TRBD1	once	TRBJ2-7	TRBV5-6	CASSPGTGTSYEQYF	TGTGCCAGCAGCCCCGGGACAGGGACGTCCTACGAGCAGTACTTC
NA	NA	TRBJ1-3	TRBV4-1	CASSPGPGGTGNTIYF	TGCGCCAGCAGCCCAGGTCCGGGAGGAACTGGAAACACCATATATTTT
NA	once	TRBJ1-4	TRBV19	CASGPGGLNEKLFF	TGTGCCAGTGGGCCTGGGGGCCTAAATGAAAAACTGTTTTTT